The 19 T cell receptor beta chains below were found in one sample sequenced in a study of cytomegalovirus exposure and HLA in healthy donors. Amplification used 60 Vbeta primers and 13 Jbeta primers. Profiled with immunoSEQ multiplex PCR; TCRdb holds only in-frame clones, not every one. The sample holds around 180,000 clones; more than 85% are singletons and the top ten take over 0.2%. Sequenced material: PBMCs. The receptors here all came from a girl under three years old in good health and CMV-seronegative.

V usage is TRBV4-1 and J usage is TRBJ2-1, with D possibly matching TRBD2 (6 bases). The CDR3 runs 14 residues. Germline CDR1 is MGHRA and CDR2 is YSYEKL. Trimming took 0 bases from V and 5 from J, leaving 8 bases between them. The CDR3, as DNA: TGCGCCAGCAGCCAAGACGCGGGGCACAATGAGCAGTTCTTC. Its protein is CASSQDAGHNEQFF.

This clone showed up just a few times. The rearrangement uses TRBV2 and TRBJ2-7, with no clear D. The CDR3 extends over 16 amino acids. The germline V gene has CDR1 SNHLY and CDR2 FYNNEI. Trimming stripped 1 base from V and 1 base from J, with 14 bases between. Here the CDR3 DNA reads TGTGCCAGCAGTGAAGACATTTATTCAGCGTCCTACGAGCAGTACTTC. Protein: CASSEDIYSASYEQYF.

This clone was detected only a few times. V and J are TRBV5-4 and TRBJ2-3, with D possibly matching TRBD2 (6 bases). Germline CDR1 and CDR2: SGHNT and YYREEE (reference sequence). The CDR3 is 14 amino acids. V shed 5 bases and J shed 5 bases, with 15 bases lying between them. CDR3 residues: CASSIPGGEDTQYF. CDR3 in DNA: TGTGCCAGCAGTATCCCCGGGGGTGAAGATACGCAGTATTTT.

The gene calls are TRBV27 and TRBJ1-2; 8 bases are shared with TRBD1. The trim removed 2 bases at V and 4 bases at J, leaving 9 bases unmatched. Germline values: CDR1 MNHEY, CDR2 SMNVEV (reference sequence). This CDR3 is 16 amino acids long. CDR3 sequence reads: CASSLTPGGAGYGYTF. The DNA of the CDR3 is TGTGCCAGCAGTTTAACTCCAGGGGGCGCCGGCTATGGCTACACCTTC.

This chain uses TRBV9 with TRBJ2-5, with 8 bases matching TRBD2. Losses at the gene ends were 4 bases for V and 5 bases for J; bases not matched to a gene: 10. The CDR3 covers 15 residues. The germline CDR1 and CDR2 sequences are SGDLS and YYNGEE. The CDR3 DNA follows: TGTGCCAGCAGCCTGACGCGGGGGGACTGGGAGACCCAGTACTTC. It is translated as CASSLTRGDWETQYF.

This chain links TRBV19 with TRBJ2-3, with TRBD1 matching over 7 bases. Germline lookup yields CDR1 LNHDA and CDR2 SQIVND (reference sequence). This CDR3 is built from 13 residues. Losses at the gene ends were 10 bases for V and 4 bases for J; bases not matched to a gene: 8. CDR3 DNA: TGTGCCACCCGGGGACAGTCGGCAGATACGCAGTATTTT. Its protein is CATRGQSADTQYF.

The rearrangement joins TRBV4-2 to TRBJ2-5; TRBD2 agrees at 9 bases. Trimming removed 2 bases from V and 1 base from J; junction bases left unmatched: 5. The CDR3 consists of 16 residues. Germline values: CDR1 LGHNA, CDR2 YNFKEQ. CDR3 sequence reads: CASSQTPTSGQETQYF. The CDR3 coding sequence is TGTGCCAGCAGCCAAACACCGACTAGCGGCCAAGAGACCCAGTACTTC.

This chain uses TRBV23-1 with TRBJ2-7, with 7 positions matching TRBD2. TRBV23-1 is an ORF, with its function uncertain. V shed 2 bases, J shed 0 bases, and the junction held 7 bases outside the gene matches. CDR3 length equals 16 residues. The CDR3 sequence is CASSQGRDGSSYEQYF. In DNA, the CDR3 is TGCGCCAGCAGTCAAGGGAGGGACGGAAGCTCCTACGAGCAGTACTTC.

The V and J genes are TRBV9 and TRBJ2-1; the match to TRBD2 covers 10 bases. V dropped 3 bases and J dropped 6; count of bases not matched to a gene: 6. CDR3 length: 15 residues. Germline V gene lookup returns CDR1 SGDLS and CDR2 YYNGEE. In DNA, the CDR3 is TGTGCCAGCAGCGCTAGCGGGAGTTACGGCAATGAGCAGTTCTTC. Translation gives CASSASGSYGNEQFF.

CDR3 loop: CASTPSLLAGGLYEQYF. CDR3 coding DNA: TGCGCCAGCACCCCATCTTTGTTAGCGGGAGGCCTCTACGAGCAGTACTTC. The rearrangement uses TRBV5-1 and TRBJ2-7, with 10 bases that match TRBD2. The CDR3 contains 17 residues. V dropped 6 bases and J dropped 3; count of bases not matched to a gene: 15. The germline V gene has CDR1 SGHRS and CDR2 YFSETQ. The whole variable domain, remainder taken from reference TRBV5-1 and TRBJ2-7, is KAGVTQTPRYLIKTRGQQVTLSCSPISGHRSVSWYQQTPGQGLQFLFEYFSETQRNKGNFPGRFSGRQFSNSRSEMNVSTLELGDSALYLCASTPSLLAGGLYEQYFGPGTRLTVT.

This clone showed up just once. This chain joins TRBV7-8 and TRBJ2-5, with TRBD2 matching over 7 bases. This CDR3 has 16 amino acids. In germline, CDR1 is SGHVS, CDR2 FQNEAQ. After removal of 5 bases from V and 3 bases from J, the junction contained 12 bases not matched to a gene. CDR3: CASSLNRWLAEETQYF. CDR3 DNA: TGTGCCAGCAGCCTCAATAGGTGGCTAGCGGAAGAGACCCAGTACTTC. Using reference TRBV7-8 and TRBJ2-5 for the parts outside the CDR3, the full variable domain is GAGVSQSPRYKVAKRGQDVALRCDPISGHVSLFWYQQALGQGPEFLTYFQNEAQLDKSGLPSDRFFAERPEGSVSTLKIQRTQQEDSAVYLCASSLNRWLAEETQYFGPGTRLLVL.

The chain combines TRBV19 with TRBJ2-1; 12 bases are a match to TRBD2. From germline, CDR1 is LNHDA and CDR2 SQIVND (reference sequence). J gave up 6 bases and V 3 bases, and 3 bases lay outside the gene matches. The CDR3 extends over 15 amino acids. The CDR3 coding sequence is TGTGCCAGTAGTATGACTAGCGGGAGTGCCAATGAGCAGTTCTTC. It is translated as CASSMTSGSANEQFF. The whole variable domain, remainder taken from reference TRBV19 and TRBJ2-1, is DGGITQSPKYLFRKEGQNVTLSCEQNLNHDAMYWYRQDPGQGLRLIYYSQIVNDFQKGDIAEGYSVSREKKESFPLTVTSAQKNPTAFYLCASSMTSGSANEQFFGPGTRLTVL.

In its sample, this clone was seen once. The chain couples TRBV27 to TRBJ2-7; 10 positions match TRBD2. J lost 0 bases, V lost 3 bases, and 5 bases had no gene match. The germline V gene encodes CDR1 MNHEY and CDR2 SMNVEV (reference sequence). The CDR3 length is 16 residues. CDR3 in DNA: TGTGCCAGCAGTTTCGAGCGGGGGGGCAGCTCCTACGAGCAGTACTTC. Translated: CASSFERGGSSYEQYF.

The rearrangement links TRBV9 to TRBJ1-1; 8 nucleotides match TRBD1. Germline assignment: CDR1 SGDLS and CDR2 YYNGEE. This CDR3 contains 14 residues. Trimming cost V 0 bases and J 3 bases; bases outside gene matches: 1. CDR3 nucleotide sequence: TGTGCCAGCAGCGTAGGACAGGGGCACACTGAAGCTTTCTTT. This encodes CASSVGQGHTEAFF.

The chain has TRBV10-3 and TRBJ2-7; the match to TRBD1 covers 9 bases. CDR1 and CDR2 (germline): ENHRY, SYGVKD. V lost 2 bases, J lost 5 bases, and 4 bases stayed unmatched. The CDR3 is made up of 14 amino acids. In DNA form, the CDR3 reads TGTGCCATCAGTGAGCGGACAGGGGAGAACGAGCAGTACTTC. It yields the protein CAISERTGENEQYF.

This chain uses TRBV7-3 with TRBJ2-2; TRBD1 matches 10 bases. CDR1 is SGHTA, CDR2 FQGTGA, per germline. Trimming at V came to 5 bases and at J to 7 bases, leaving 7 bases not matched to a gene. CDR3 length: 15 amino acids. The CDR3 DNA sequence: TGTGCCAGCAGCACGACAGGGGGCGCAATCGGGGAGCTGTTTTTT. Its translation is CASSTTGGAIGELFF.

The chain links TRBV5-1 to TRBJ2-1; D gene uncertain. Per germline, CDR1 SGHRS and CDR2 YFSETQ. The CDR3 is 13 residues long. V was cut by 0 bases and J by 5 bases, with 6 bases left in between. The CDR3 DNA reads as TGCGCCAGCAGCTTGGCCTACCACAATGAGCAGTTCTTC. Residues: CASSLAYHNEQFF. Full variable domain (missing parts from reference TRBV5-1 and TRBJ2-1): KAGVTQTPRYLIKTRGQQVTLSCSPISGHRSVSWYQQTPGQGLQFLFEYFSETQRNKGNFPGRFSGRQFSNSRSEMNVSTLELGDSALYLCASSLAYHNEQFFGPGTRLTVL.

This chain links TRBV4-2 with TRBJ2-2; 7 positions agree with TRBD1. V was pared by 4 bases and J by 7 bases, with 6 bases of the junction left unmatched. Germline values: CDR1 LGHNA, CDR2 YNFKEQ. This CDR3 has 14 amino acids. The DNA for the CDR3 is TGTGCCAGCAGCCCCCGACAGGGCGACGGGGAGCTGTTTTTT. This encodes CASSPRQGDGELFF.

This clone was observed a handful of times. The rearrangement links TRBV5-5 to TRBJ1-1; TRBD1 agrees at 11 bases. Germline CDR1 reads SGHKS; CDR2 reads YYEKEE (reference sequence). The CDR3 totals 17 residues. The J segment lost 2 bases and the V segment lost 0 bases, leaving 6 bases of the junction unmatched. This CDR3 is CASSLDGGTGGNTEAFF. The CDR3 region has the DNA TGTGCCAGCAGCTTGGATGGTGGGACAGGGGGTAACACTGAAGCTTTCTTT. The whole variable domain, filled in from reference TRBV5-5 and TRBJ1-1, reads DAGVTQSPTHLIKTRGQQVTLRCSPISGHKSVSWYQQVLGQGPQFIFQYYEKEERGRGNFPDRFSARQFPNYSSELNVNALLLGDSALYLCASSLDGGTGGNTEAFFGQGTRLTVV.